These 3 T cell receptor beta chains were all obtained from the same sample, sequenced in a study of control samples from healthy donors and cancer patients. Sequencing was performed with immunoSEQ multiplex PCR; in TCRdb, only in-frame clones are kept and a portion is missing. The table lists around 90,000 clones, roughly 86% of them singletons. Sequencing was carried out using blood. These receptors were collected from a man between 25 and 39 years old in good health.

This sequence joins TRBV11-2 and TRBJ2-3, with 15 bases lining up with TRBD2. J was trimmed by 4 bases and V by 3 bases; bases with no gene match: 5. Germline CDR1 is SGHAT and CDR2 is FQNNGV. There are 17 residues in the CDR3. The CDR3 sequence: CASSLGTSGGRADTQYF. The CDR3 DNA follows: TGTGCCAGCAGCTTGGGGACTAGCGGGGGGAGGGCAGATACGCAGTATTTT. The entire variable domain, with the rest obtained from reference TRBV11-2 and TRBJ2-3, is as follows: EAGVAQSPRYKIIEKRQSVAFWCNPISGHATLYWYQQILGQGPKLLIQFQNNGVVDDSQLPKDRFSAERLKGVDSTLKIQPAKLEDSAVYLCASSLGTSGGRADTQYFGPGTRLTVL.

V and J are TRBV25-1 and TRBJ2-1, with D uncertain. Trimming took 5 bases from V and 8 from J, leaving 16 bases between them. CDR3 length: 14 amino acids. CDR1 is MGHDK and CDR2 is SYGVNS in the germline V gene. In DNA form, the CDR3 reads TGTGCCAGCAGTCAGAATCCCCTGCTTGATGAGCAGTTCTTC. It translates to CASSQNPLLDEQFF.

The chain uses TRBV6-5 and TRBJ1-4, with D uncertain. CDR1 and CDR2 (germline): MNHEY, SVGAGI. CDR3 length equals 15 residues. The V end lost 6 bases, the J end lost 2 bases, and 13 bases lay between the germline ends. This CDR3 is CASRLKAGTNEKLFF. CDR3 coding DNA: TGTGCCAGCAGATTAAAGGCGGGGACTAATGAAAAACTGTTTTTT.